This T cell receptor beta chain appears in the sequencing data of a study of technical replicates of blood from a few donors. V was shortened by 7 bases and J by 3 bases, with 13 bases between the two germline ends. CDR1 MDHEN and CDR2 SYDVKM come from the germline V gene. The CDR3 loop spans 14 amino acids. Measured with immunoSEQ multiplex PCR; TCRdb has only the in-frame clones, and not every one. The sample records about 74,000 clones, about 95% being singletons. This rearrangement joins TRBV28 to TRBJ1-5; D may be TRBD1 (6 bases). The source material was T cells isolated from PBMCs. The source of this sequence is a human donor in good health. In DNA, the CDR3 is TGTGCCAGCAATTCTGGACAGCTCAATCAGCCCCAGCATTTT. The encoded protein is CASNSGQLNQPQHF.